These 28 T cell receptor beta chains were all obtained from the same sample, sequenced in a study of CD8+ T cells in alopecia areata (dated by TCRdb to between 2017 and 2018). The sample's time point label, in plain terms: less than 30 weeks on oral tofacitinib. What this sample's treatment or condition label stands for: oral pan-JAK inhibitor, 5-10 mg twice daily. Library preparation employed the immunoSEQ multiplex PCR assay. To provide template for TCR sequencing, every sample had RNA extracted and reverse transcribed into cDNA. TCRdb carries this immuneACCESS record with in-frame sequences only. Its versions omit some clonotypes, under half of them owing to an unresolved V gene in the studies checked, with the rest unexplained. Here the sample has over 150,000 clones; 53% occur a single time. Of the sample, under 14% falls within the top ten clones. The sample consisted of CD8+ T cells sorted from blood, taken at week 24, from a patient treated with tofacitinib. These receptors all stem from a human donor with alopecia areata.

This clone occurred a few times. This chain connects TRBV25-1 to TRBJ2-5; TRBD1 aligns across 10 bases. The CDR3 has 15 amino acids. Germline V gene sequence: CDR1 MGHDK, CDR2 SYGVNS. Trimming removed 5 bases from V and 4 bases from J; junction bases left unmatched: 7. The CDR3 protein is CASSRRQGAGETQYF. The CDR3 nucleotides are TGTGCCAGCAGTAGGAGACAGGGGGCCGGAGAGACCCAGTACTTC.

The rearrangement links TRBV2 to TRBJ1-1, with a possible D match to TRBD1 (5 bases). The CDR3 extends over 14 amino acids. The germline gives CDR1 SNHLY, CDR2 FYNNEI. V lost 10 bases and J lost 2, with 17 bases in between. CDR3 amino acids: CATRGTGGNTEAFF. The CDR3 nucleotides read TGTGCCACCCGGGGTACGGGGGGTAACACTGAAGCTTTCTTT. Supplemented by reference TRBV2 and TRBJ1-1, the full variable domain reads EPEVTQTPSHQVTQMGQEVILRCVPISNHLYFYWYRQILGQKVEFLVSFYNNEISEKSEIFDDQFSVERPDGSNFTLKIRSTKLEDSAMYFCATRGTGGNTEAFFGQGTRLTVV.

V gene TRBV14 combines with J gene TRBJ1-1; TRBD1 might be the D (5 bases). The CDR3 runs 14 residues. V was shortened by 3 bases and J by 3 bases, with 11 bases between the two germline ends. Germline V gene data show CDR1 as SGHDN and CDR2 as FVKESK. CDR3: CASSQVTVYTEAFF. The CDR3 nucleotides read TGTGCCAGCAGCCAGGTGACAGTTTACACTGAAGCTTTCTTT.

The chain has TRBV2 and TRBJ1-1, with D hard to call. CDR1 and CDR2 (germline): SNHLY, FYNNEI. The length of the CDR3 is 16 residues. The V and J ends lost 0 bases and 3 bases respectively, with 14 bases between them. The CDR3 DNA follows: TGTGCCAGCAGTGAAGCGCTCGAGACATACGACACTGAAGCTTTCTTT. This translates into CASSEALETYDTEAFF.

The chain combines TRBV10-3 with TRBJ1-2; 9 bases match TRBD1. The CDR3 loop spans 17 amino acids. In germline, CDR1 is ENHRY, CDR2 SYGVKD. After removal of 2 bases from V and 2 bases from J, the junction contained 9 bases not matched to a gene. The CDR3 sequence is CAISETLTGGGNYGYTF. In nucleotides, the CDR3 is TGTGCCATCAGTGAGACACTGACAGGGGGAGGGAACTATGGCTACACCTTC.

This sequence joins TRBV27 and TRBJ2-3; the D gene is possibly TRBD2 (6 bases). The germline V and J ends were trimmed by 5 bases and 8 bases, with 8 bases remaining between them. This CDR3 is built from 11 residues. Germline CDR1 and CDR2: MNHEY and SMNVEV (reference sequence). The CDR3 DNA sequence: TGTGCCAGCAGTACGGAGGGTACGCAGTATTTT. Amino acid sequence: CASSTEGTQYF.

The chain has TRBV18 and TRBJ2-7; 9 bases align to TRBD1. Germline V lookup: CDR1 KGHSH, CDR2 LQKENI. After removal of 6 bases from V and 6 bases from J, the junction contained 6 bases not matched to a gene. The CDR3 covers 13 residues. CDR3 sequence: CASSRTGDGEQYF. DNA of the CDR3: TGTGCCAGCTCCCGGACAGGGGATGGCGAGCAGTACTTC.

The chain is built from TRBV12-5 and TRBJ1-5, with a possible D match to TRBD1 (5 bases). V was pared by 5 bases and J by 2 bases, with 10 bases between. The germline V gene has CDR1 LGHNT and CDR2 FRNRAP. The CDR3 is 14 residues long. CDR3 region: CASGAGQRNQPQHF. The CDR3, as DNA: TGTGCTAGTGGTGCTGGACAACGCAATCAGCCCCAGCATTTT.

This chain uses TRBV15 with TRBJ2-4; 7 bases align to TRBD1. Germline CDR1 is LNHNV and CDR2 is YYDKDF (reference sequence). The CDR3 loop spans 15 amino acids. J was trimmed by 3 bases and V by 3 bases; bases with no gene match: 5. In nucleotides, the CDR3 is TGTGCCACCAGCAGTGCAGGGGGTGGCAAAAACATTCAGTACTTC. Translating it yields CATSSAGGGKNIQYF.

The chain uses TRBV7-8 and TRBJ2-2; TRBD1 might be the D (6 bases). This CDR3 contains 12 residues. The germline CDR1 and CDR2 sequences are SGHVS and FQNEAQ. Trimming left V 5 bases short and J 6 bases short, with 7 bases between. The CDR3 nucleotides are TGTGCCAGCAGCAACAGGGCCGGGGAGCTGTTTTTT. It specifies CASSNRAGELFF.

The genes are TRBV7-9 and TRBJ1-1, with 7 bases that match TRBD1. Germline V gene sequence: CDR1 SEHNR, CDR2 FQNEAQ (reference sequence). V dropped 10 bases and J dropped 0; count of bases not matched to a gene: 5. CDR3 length: 13 amino acids. Here the CDR3 reads CATRQGVNTEAFF. In DNA form, the CDR3 reads TGTGCCACTAGACAGGGAGTGAACACTGAAGCTTTCTTT.

This sequence joins TRBV13 and TRBJ2-7; D may be TRBD1 (6 bases). Germline V gene data show CDR1 as PRHDT and CDR2 as FYEKMQ (reference sequence). This CDR3 contains 14 residues. Trimming removed 7 bases at V and 1 base at J, with 14 bases between. For the CDR3, the DNA is TGTGCCAGCAATACCGGGACATCATCCTACGAGCAGTACTTC. This codes for CASNTGTSSYEQYF.

The rearrangement links TRBV30 to TRBJ2-1, with D perhaps given as TRBD1 or TRBD2 (6 bases each). V was shortened by 4 bases and J by 7 bases, with 17 bases between the two germline ends. This CDR3 has 14 amino acids. Germline values: CDR1 GTSNPN, CDR2 SVGIG (reference sequence). CDR3 DNA sequence: TGTGCCTGGACCCTTGGGGGGCGGCAAAATGAGCAGTTCTTC. Its protein product is CAWTLGGRQNEQFF.

The DNA of the CDR3 is TGCGCCAGCAGCCAAGACACAGGGGAAAATTCACCCCTCCACTTT. Translation: CASSQDTGENSPLHF. The genes are TRBV4-3 and TRBJ1-6; 7 positions agree with TRBD1. Trimming took 0 bases from V and 7 from J; bases not matched to a gene: 3. Germline assignment: CDR1 LGHNA and CDR2 YSLEER. CDR3 size: 15 residues.

This chain connects TRBV15 to TRBJ2-5, with D uncertain. The CDR3 is 13 residues long. CDR1 and CDR2 from the germline V gene are LNHNV and YYDKDF (reference sequence). Deletions cut 0 bases from V and 3 bases from J, with 5 bases between. The CDR3 is CATSRDEEETQYF. The CDR3 coding sequence is TGTGCCACCAGCAGAGATGAGGAAGAGACCCAGTACTTC.

This clone turned up a few times. The chain recombines TRBV4-3 with TRBJ2-3; D is possibly TRBD2 (6 bases). The CDR3 sequence is 15 residues long. Trimming left V 0 bases short and J 5 bases short, with 12 bases between. Germline lookup yields CDR1 LGHNA and CDR2 YSLEER. CDR3 residues: CASSQDRTTLDTQYF. The DNA of the CDR3 is TGCGCCAGCAGCCAAGATCGGACTACTTTAGATACGCAGTATTTT.

This clone was seen only a few times. The chain has TRBV5-6 and TRBJ2-7; possible D gene TRBD2, 6 bases. The germline V gene has CDR1 SGHDT and CDR2 YYEEEE. CDR3 length equals 14 residues. V gave up 3 bases and J gave up 3 bases, with 13 bases separating them. The CDR3 DNA is TGTGCCAGCAGCTCCTCCGGGACTTACTACGAGCAGTACTTC. It yields the protein CASSSSGTYYEQYF.

This chain links TRBV27 with TRBJ1-4; possible D gene TRBD1, 5 bases. The germline V gene has CDR1 MNHEY and CDR2 SMNVEV (reference sequence). The CDR3 runs to 15 residues. V gave up 5 bases and J gave up 7 bases, with 17 bases separating them. This CDR3 is CASSPQIGGGEKLFF. CDR3 nucleotides: TGTGCCAGCAGTCCCCAGATCGGGGGAGGTGAAAAACTGTTTTTT.

This rearrangement joins TRBV7-2 to TRBJ2-5; perhaps TRBD2 as D (5 bases). CDR3 length equals 14 residues. The germline CDR1 and CDR2 sequences are SGHTA and FQGNSA. Trimming pared 4 bases from V and 1 base from J, leaving 10 bases between. In nucleotides, the CDR3 is TGTGCCAGCAGCTCAAGACTATTCCAAGAGACCCAGTACTTC. The encoded protein is CASSSRLFQETQYF.

The chain couples TRBV6-5 to TRBJ2-7, with TRBD2 matching 9 bases. Per germline, CDR1 MNHEY and CDR2 SVGAGI. Trimming took 2 bases from V and 7 from J; bases not matched to a gene: 3. The CDR3 covers 13 residues. CDR3 bases: TGTGCCAGCAGTTACCAAACTAGCGGGGAGCAGTACTTC. Its protein is CASSYQTSGEQYF.

The chain uses TRBV4-3 and TRBJ2-5, with D perhaps matching TRBD1 or TRBD2 (5 bases each). CDR1 LGHNA and CDR2 YSLEER come from the germline V gene. Between the trimmed V and J ends, which lost 0 bases and 5 bases, there was a span of 19 bases. The CDR3 consists of 17 residues. In DNA form, the CDR3 reads TGCGCCAGCAGCCAAGATTATTACGGGGCCAAACAGGAGACCCAGTACTTC. The encoded protein is CASSQDYYGAKQETQYF.

Comment on this clone: Other nucleotide sequences in the sample specify the same CDR3. CDR3 loop: CAWSAGQGYEQYF. DNA for the CDR3: TGTGCCTGGAGTGCGGGACAGGGTTACGAGCAGTACTTC. V gene TRBV30 combines with J gene TRBJ2-7; 9 positions match TRBD1. This CDR3 has 13 residues. Germline CDR1 and CDR2: GTSNPN and SVGIG (reference sequence). V trimming: 1 base; J trimming: 4 bases; junction bases outside the gene matches: 2. Full variable domain (rest looked up from reference TRBV30 and TRBJ2-7): SQTIHQWPATLVQPVGSPLSLECTVEGTSNPNLYWYRQAAGRGLQLLFYSVGIGQISSEVPQNLSASRPQDRQFILSSKKLLLSDSGFYLCAWSAGQGYEQYFGPGTRLTVT.

This chain links TRBV11-2 with TRBJ2-5, with D maybe TRBD2 (5 bases). Looked up from germline, CDR1 is SGHAT and CDR2 is FQNNGV. The CDR3 covers 15 residues. V lost 5 bases and J lost 4, with 17 bases in between. The CDR3: CASSRVTSSSETQYF. In nucleotides, the CDR3 is TGTGCCAGCAGCCGGGTAACTAGTTCGTCAGAGACCCAGTACTTC.

The chain is built from TRBV6-6 and TRBJ1-2, with D possibly matching TRBD1 (5 bases). This CDR3 has 14 residues. V lost 8 bases and J lost 3, with 16 bases in between. Germline CDR1 reads MNHNY; CDR2 reads SVGAGI (reference sequence). CDR3 in DNA: TGTGCCAGCCTTTCCCCCGACAGAGACTATGGCTACACCTTC. This encodes CASLSPDRDYGYTF.

The chain has TRBV5-1 and TRBJ2-7; D is perhaps TRBD1 (6 bases). Trimming took off 0 bases at V and 1 base at J, with 11 bases between the two ends. Germline assignment: CDR1 SGHRS and CDR2 YFSETQ. The CDR3 length is 15 residues. The CDR3 coding sequence is TGCGCCAGCAGCTTGGTTGGCAGGGGTTCCTACGAGCAGTACTTC. Translation: CASSLVGRGSYEQYF.

CDR3 region: CASSLTGGSGYTF. For the CDR3, the DNA is TGTGCCAGCAGTCTTACAGGGGGCAGCGGCTACACCTTC. The chain carries TRBV6-5 and TRBJ1-2; 9 bases are a match to TRBD1. Per germline, CDR1 MNHEY and CDR2 SVGAGI. Trimming removed 5 bases from V and 8 bases from J; junction bases left unmatched: 6. The length of the CDR3 is 13 residues.

The J gene is TRBJ2-5, the V gene TRBV11-3; D remains ambiguous. The germline V gene encodes CDR1 SGHNT and CDR2 YENEEA. The ends were cut back, 0 bases at V and 3 bases at J, with 5 bases in the middle. The CDR3 covers 13 residues. CDR3 in DNA: TGTGCCAGCAGCTTAGATCGGGAAGAGACCCAGTACTTC. Translated, it gives CASSLDREETQYF.

As for this clone: The sample holds other DNA sequences that translate to the same CDR3. V and J are TRBV5-1 and TRBJ2-1; possibly TRBD2 for D (6 bases). Germline loops: CDR1 SGHRS, CDR2 YFSETQ. The V end was cut by 0 bases, the J end by 6 bases, with 7 bases between. The CDR3 runs to 13 residues. The DNA of the CDR3 is TGCGCCAGCAGCTTGGCCGGGGGCAATGAGCAGTTCTTC. Translation gives CASSLAGGNEQFF.